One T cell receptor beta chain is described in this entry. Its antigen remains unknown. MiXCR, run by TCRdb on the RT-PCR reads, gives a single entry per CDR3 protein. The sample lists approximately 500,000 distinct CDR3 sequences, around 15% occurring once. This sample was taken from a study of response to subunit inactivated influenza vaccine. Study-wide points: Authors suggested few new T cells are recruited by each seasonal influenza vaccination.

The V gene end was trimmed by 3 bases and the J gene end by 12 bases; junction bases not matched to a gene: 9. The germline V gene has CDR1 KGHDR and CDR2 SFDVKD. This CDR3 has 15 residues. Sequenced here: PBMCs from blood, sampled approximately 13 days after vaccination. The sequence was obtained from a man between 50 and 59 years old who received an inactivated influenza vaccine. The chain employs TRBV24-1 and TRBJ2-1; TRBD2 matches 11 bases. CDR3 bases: TGTGCCACCAGTGATCGGGGACTAGCGGCCCCTCGGCAGTTCTTC. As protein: CATSDRGLAAPRQFF.